The 18 T cell receptor beta chains given below trace back to one sample, sequenced in a study of blood T cell repertoires in COVID-19. Assay used: immunoSEQ multiplex PCR; TCRdb lists only in-frame clones, some missing. Altogether 310,000 or so clones are present, around 89% being singletons, with the ten largest covering roughly 4.1%. Input material: peripheral blood. Receptors were obtained from a woman aged 50 to 65 with active or convalescent COVID-19.

This chain uses TRBV5-1 with TRBJ1-2, with 10 bases fitting TRBD1. CDR1 is SGHRS, CDR2 YFSETQ, per germline. The CDR3 has 13 amino acids. The J segment lost 8 bases and the V segment lost 4 bases, leaving 5 bases of the junction unmatched. CDR3 sequence: CASSTGQGMGYTF. Written as DNA, the CDR3 is TGCGCCAGCAGCACGGGACAGGGGATGGGCTACACCTTC.

This chain joins TRBV30 and TRBJ2-1; 11 nucleotides match TRBD2. With 4 bases clipped from V and 15 bases from J, the junction kept 8 bases outside the gene matches. The CDR3 length is 12 residues. Germline loops: CDR1 GTSNPN, CDR2 SVGIG (reference sequence). CDR3 protein: CAWTSGRSRRFF. CDR3 in DNA: TGTGCCTGGACTAGCGGGAGGAGCCGGCGGTTCTTC.

The chain joins TRBV5-1 to TRBJ2-2; 8 nucleotides line up with TRBD2. CDR1 and CDR2 (germline): SGHRS, YFSETQ. CDR3 length equals 13 residues. After removal of 3 bases from V and 7 bases from J, the junction contained 2 bases not matched to a gene. CDR3 amino acids: CASSSREGGELFF. CDR3 nucleotides: TGCGCCAGCAGCTCTCGGGAGGGCGGGGAGCTGTTTTTT.

The chain joins TRBV7-3 to TRBJ2-1, with D uncertain. The CDR3 is 15 amino acids. The germline V gene has CDR1 SGHTA and CDR2 FQGTGA. Trimming removed 4 bases at V and 5 bases at J, with 15 bases between. CDR3 region: CASSSPSTLNNEQFF. The CDR3 region has the DNA TGTGCCAGCAGCTCCCCCTCGACTCTGAACAATGAGCAGTTCTTC.

This chain links TRBV27 with TRBJ1-6; 7 nucleotides align to TRBD1. This CDR3 has 15 amino acids. In germline, CDR1 is MNHEY, CDR2 SMNVEV (reference sequence). V lost 5 bases and J lost 8; bases outside the gene matches: 9. The CDR3 DNA reads TGTGCCAGCAGTCCGCGACAGGGAGAGTATTCACCCCTCCACTTT. It specifies CASSPRQGEYSPLHF.

This chain links TRBV10-2 with TRBJ2-7, with D possibly being TRBD1 or TRBD2 (9 bases each). Looked up from germline, CDR1 is WSHSY and CDR2 is SAAADI. The CDR3 has 19 residues. V was cut by 4 bases and J by 4 bases, with 29 bases left in between. The CDR3: CASSAGTGRTSGWGYEQYF. Written as DNA, the CDR3 is TGCGCCAGCAGTGCCGGGACAGGGCGCACTAGCGGGTGGGGGTACGAGCAGTACTTC.

The chain employs TRBV5-4 and TRBJ1-1, with D uncertain. Trimming stripped 0 bases from V and 8 bases from J, with 14 bases between. The CDR3 consists of 14 residues. CDR1 and CDR2 (germline): SGHNT, YYREEE (reference sequence). CDR3 residues: CASSLVPEDSEAFF. CDR3 nucleotide sequence: TGTGCCAGCAGCTTGGTCCCGGAAGATAGCGAAGCTTTCTTT.

The V and J genes are TRBV14 and TRBJ1-1; TRBD1 agrees at 8 bases. CDR3 length equals 15 residues. Trimming at V came to 4 bases and at J to 1 base, leaving 5 bases not matched to a gene. CDR1 SGHDN and CDR2 FVKESK come from the germline V gene. The CDR3 protein is CASSRRQGWNTEAFF. The CDR3 DNA follows: TGTGCCAGCAGCCGGAGACAGGGGTGGAACACTGAAGCTTTCTTT.

V and J are TRBV19 and TRBJ2-1; 9 nucleotides line up with TRBD1. The CDR3 is 13 residues long. The V segment lost 5 bases and the J segment 4 bases; nucleotides outside the gene matches: 0. Germline assignment: CDR1 LNHDA and CDR2 SQIVND (reference sequence). CDR3 nucleotides: TGTGCCAGTAGTGGGACAGGGTACAATGAGCAGTTCTTC. Its protein is CASSGTGYNEQFF.

This chain links TRBV21-1 with TRBJ2-6; TRBD1, as called in the table, went unchecked against the DNA. TRBV21-1 is a known pseudogene. The CDR3 runs 18 residues. CDR3 DNA sequence: TGTGCCAGCAGCAGTGACAGGGTCGCTAGGTCTGGGGCCAACGTCCTGACTTTC. Translating gives CASSSDRVARSGANVLTF.

The rearrangement uses TRBV9 and TRBJ1-2; D possibly corresponds to TRBD1 (6 bases). Trimming pared 5 bases from V and 7 bases from J, leaving 24 bases between. The CDR3 is 16 amino acids. Germline-derived CDR1 and CDR2 are SGDLS and YYNGEE. CDR3 coding DNA: TGTGCCAGCAGAGCCAATAGGGGGGGCGCGATCGGTGGCTACACCTTC. The encoded protein is CASRANRGGAIGGYTF.

The J gene is TRBJ1-5, the V gene TRBV6-1; TRBD1 might be the D (5 bases). The CDR3 is 16 residues long. Germline CDR1 MNHNS, CDR2 SASEGT. Trimming stripped 0 bases from V and 7 bases from J, with 16 bases between. The CDR3 DNA sequence: TGTGCCAGCAGTGAAGCGCTTGGTCAGGGAACGCAGCCCCAGCATTTT. Its protein is CASSEALGQGTQPQHF.

CDR3 region: CASSFLGQGGHQPQHF. The DNA for the CDR3 is TGTGCCAGCAGTTTCCTCGGACAGGGAGGTCACCAGCCCCAGCATTTT. This rearrangement joins TRBV28 to TRBJ1-5, with 8 bases aligning to TRBD1. This CDR3 spans 16 amino acids. CDR1 and CDR2 (germline): MDHEN, SYDVKM. The J segment lost 7 bases and the V segment lost 3 bases, leaving 11 bases of the junction unmatched.

The V call is TRBV3-1 (or the pseudogene TRBV3-2), the J call TRBJ2-7; no clear D gene. The length of the CDR3 is 13 residues. Trimming cost V 4 bases and J 3 bases, with 10 bases left between them. Germline CDR1 is LGHDT and CDR2 is YNNKEL (reference sequence). For the CDR3, the DNA is TGTGCCAGCAGCCCCCTATCCCGCTACGAGCAGTACTTC. It encodes CASSPLSRYEQYF.

This clone was seen only once. The chain employs TRBV7-2 and TRBJ2-3, with TRBD2 matching over 10 bases. The length of the CDR3 is 14 residues. The junction had 5 bases not matched to a gene; V was cut back by 5 bases and J by 6 bases. Germline CDR1 reads SGHTA; CDR2 reads FQGNSA. CDR3: CASSSSGGFDTQYF. The DNA of the CDR3 is TGTGCCAGCAGCAGTAGCGGGGGGTTTGATACGCAGTATTTT.

The J gene is TRBJ1-2, the V gene TRBV10-3, with a tentative D call TRBD1 (5 bases). The CDR3 runs to 13 residues. Per germline, CDR1 ENHRY and CDR2 SYGVKD. V was cut by 4 bases and J by 8 bases, with 14 bases left in between. CDR3 in amino acids: CAISVGGSSGYTF. CDR3 DNA: TGTGCCATCAGTGTCGGGGGATCTTCCGGCTACACCTTC.

The chain joins TRBV11-3 to TRBJ2-7; D possibly corresponds to TRBD2 (5 bases). The CDR3 is 13 amino acids. Trimming pared 5 bases from V and 4 bases from J, leaving 12 bases between. Looked up from germline, CDR1 is SGHNT and CDR2 is YENEEA. The DNA for the CDR3 is TGTGCCAGCAGCGGGAGCTCCGGGTACGAGCAGTACTTC. Amino acid sequence: CASSGSSGYEQYF. Based on the CDR3 plus reference TRBV11-3 and TRBJ2-7, the full variable domain is EAGVVQSPRYKIIEKKQPVAFWCNPISGHNTLYWYLQNLGQGPELLIRYENEEAVDDSQLPKDRFSAERLKGVDSTLKIQPAELGDSAVYLCASSGSSGYEQYFGPGTRLTVT.

The chain uses TRBV28 and TRBJ1-2; a possible D gene is TRBD1 (5 bases). The germline gives CDR1 MDHEN, CDR2 SYDVKM. The CDR3 has 14 amino acids. The V and J ends lost 1 base and 4 bases respectively, with 10 bases between them. This chain's CDR3 is CASSLSRQIYGYTF. CDR3 coding DNA: TGTGCCAGCAGTTTATCCCGACAGATCTATGGCTACACCTTC.